The sequence of this T cell receptor beta chain was determined in a study of shared clonotypes between healthy human individuals. Comment on this clone: Its cognate antigen is unknown.

V lost 1 base to trimming and J lost 2 bases, with 11 bases between them. The CDR3 length is 16 residues. Germline V lookup: CDR1 SSHAT, CDR2 FNYEAQ (reference sequence). General study results and limits: Richness estimates generally favored naive over memory subsets.

Replicate PCRs from sorted subsets contained approximately 190 ng DNA, which is some 32,000 T cell genomes. In the authors' methods: ImmunoSEQ only sent back junction sequences with no quality scores, so filtering was done differently. Measured with immunoSEQ multiplex PCR; TCRdb has only the in-frame clones, and not every one. That table furnishes V, J and clone size, whereas the DNA furnished D and trimming. The top ten clones hold 0.36% of a sample with about 2.4 million clones, 90% to 95% of them seen once. The receptor was isolated from a man aged 18 to 30 in good health. Some clones in this sample may be carry-over from other donors' samples. The chain combines TRBV7-7 with TRBJ2-2; the D is unclear. The sequencing sample was made of naive CD4+ T cells from PBMCs. Sample subset: CD45RA+ positively selected. CDR3 sequence: CASSLEIGRNTGELFF. CDR3 DNA sequence: TGTGCCAGCAGCTTAGAAATTGGCAGAAACACCGGGGAGCTGTTTTTT.